The T cell receptor beta chain described here comes from a study of technical replicates of blood from a handful of donors. The CDR3 is 17 amino acids. Trimming cost V 0 bases and J 0 bases; bases outside gene matches: 5. CDR1 and CDR2 from the germline V gene are SGHRS and YFSETQ. TCRdb keeps only in-frame clones here, not all; method: immunoSEQ multiplex PCR. The sample shows around 100,000 clones, 95% of them seen only once. J is TRBJ2-3 and V is TRBV5-1; 9 nucleotides match TRBD2. The sequencing sample was made of T cells isolated from PBMCs. This sequence was found in a human donor in good health. The CDR3 reads CASSLVSSGTSTDTQYF. In nucleotides, the CDR3 is TGCGCCAGCAGCTTGGTTTCTAGCGGGACGAGCACAGATACGCAGTATTTT.